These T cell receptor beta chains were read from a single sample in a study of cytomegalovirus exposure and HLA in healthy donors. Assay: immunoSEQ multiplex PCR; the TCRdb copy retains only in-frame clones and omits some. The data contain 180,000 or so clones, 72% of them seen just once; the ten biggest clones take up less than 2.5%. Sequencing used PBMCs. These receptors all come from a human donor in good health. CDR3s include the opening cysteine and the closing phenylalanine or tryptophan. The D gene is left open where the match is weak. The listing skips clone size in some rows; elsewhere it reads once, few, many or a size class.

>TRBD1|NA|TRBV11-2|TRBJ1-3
CASSSTGSGNTIYF
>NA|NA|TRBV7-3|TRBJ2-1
CASSLGGGSPYNEQFF
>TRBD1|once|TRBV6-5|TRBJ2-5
CASSTWDRQETQYF
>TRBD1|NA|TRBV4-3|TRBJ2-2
CASSQAGQGRFGELFF
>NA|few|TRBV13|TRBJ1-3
CASSLDRSGNTIYF
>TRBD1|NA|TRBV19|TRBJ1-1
CASSMGQGGYRAEAFF
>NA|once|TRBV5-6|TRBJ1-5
CASSQISNQPQHF
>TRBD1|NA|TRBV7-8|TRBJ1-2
CASSLDGTGRGYGYTF
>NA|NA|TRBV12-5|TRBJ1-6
CASGLDRTLGPDSPLHF
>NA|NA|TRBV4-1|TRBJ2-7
CASSQGGSSFYEQYF
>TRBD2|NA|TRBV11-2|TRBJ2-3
CASSLDPLAGDTDTQYF
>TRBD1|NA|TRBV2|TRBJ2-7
CASSEVRTGGNEQYF
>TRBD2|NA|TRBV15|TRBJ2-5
CATSKGTSGGGGSETQYF
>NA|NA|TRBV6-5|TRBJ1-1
CASSFRGTEAFF
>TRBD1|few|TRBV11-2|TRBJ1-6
CASRWTGRNSPLHF
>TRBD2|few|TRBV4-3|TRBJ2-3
CASSSGLAGDAEADTQYF
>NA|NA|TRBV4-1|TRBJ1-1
CASSQVPGENTEAFF
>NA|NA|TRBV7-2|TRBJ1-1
CASSFDTEAFF
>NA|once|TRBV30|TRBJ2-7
CAWRGDNSYEQYF
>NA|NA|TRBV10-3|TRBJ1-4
CAISEDGGTNEKLFF
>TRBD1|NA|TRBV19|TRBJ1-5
CASSITGGDQPQHF
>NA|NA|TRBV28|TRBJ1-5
CASSLFQVQHQPQHF
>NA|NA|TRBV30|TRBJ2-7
CAWSQGAWSYEQYF
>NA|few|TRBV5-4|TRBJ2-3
CASSLRRDTQYF
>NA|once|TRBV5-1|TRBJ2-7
CASSSGNPYEQYF
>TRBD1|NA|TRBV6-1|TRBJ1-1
CASSPQTGGNTEAFF
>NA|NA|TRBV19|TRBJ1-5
CAISDRNNQPQHF
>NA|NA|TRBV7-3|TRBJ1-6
CASSLRPPSPLHF
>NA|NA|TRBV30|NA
CAWRWGREQYF
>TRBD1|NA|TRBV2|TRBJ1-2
CASMRTGTGYTF
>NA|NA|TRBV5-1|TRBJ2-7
CASKPPGIYEQYF
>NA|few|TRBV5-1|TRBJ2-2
CASSFELTAGELFF
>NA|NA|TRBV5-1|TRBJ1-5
CASSPTGGENQPQHF